The source of this TCR beta chain is a study of identical twins. TCRdb used MiXCR to reprocess the 5' RACE reads, holding one entry per CDR3 protein. The sample yields 350,000 or so distinct CDR3 sequences, about 12% seen once. In addition, the sample was reused for a study of yellow fever vaccine responses in identical twins.

The sample comprised CD8+ T cells sorted from blood. The receptor was derived from a woman aged 18-35 years in good health.

CDR3: CASSRGLIETDTQYF. CDR3 DNA: TGTGCCAGCAGCCGCGGACTGATCGAAACAGATACGCAGTATTTT. The gene calls are TRBV12-3 or TRBV12-4 and TRBJ2-3; a weak D match, TRBD2 (5 bases). V lost 6 bases and J 3 bases, leaving 16 bases between the germline ends. This CDR3 spans 15 amino acids.